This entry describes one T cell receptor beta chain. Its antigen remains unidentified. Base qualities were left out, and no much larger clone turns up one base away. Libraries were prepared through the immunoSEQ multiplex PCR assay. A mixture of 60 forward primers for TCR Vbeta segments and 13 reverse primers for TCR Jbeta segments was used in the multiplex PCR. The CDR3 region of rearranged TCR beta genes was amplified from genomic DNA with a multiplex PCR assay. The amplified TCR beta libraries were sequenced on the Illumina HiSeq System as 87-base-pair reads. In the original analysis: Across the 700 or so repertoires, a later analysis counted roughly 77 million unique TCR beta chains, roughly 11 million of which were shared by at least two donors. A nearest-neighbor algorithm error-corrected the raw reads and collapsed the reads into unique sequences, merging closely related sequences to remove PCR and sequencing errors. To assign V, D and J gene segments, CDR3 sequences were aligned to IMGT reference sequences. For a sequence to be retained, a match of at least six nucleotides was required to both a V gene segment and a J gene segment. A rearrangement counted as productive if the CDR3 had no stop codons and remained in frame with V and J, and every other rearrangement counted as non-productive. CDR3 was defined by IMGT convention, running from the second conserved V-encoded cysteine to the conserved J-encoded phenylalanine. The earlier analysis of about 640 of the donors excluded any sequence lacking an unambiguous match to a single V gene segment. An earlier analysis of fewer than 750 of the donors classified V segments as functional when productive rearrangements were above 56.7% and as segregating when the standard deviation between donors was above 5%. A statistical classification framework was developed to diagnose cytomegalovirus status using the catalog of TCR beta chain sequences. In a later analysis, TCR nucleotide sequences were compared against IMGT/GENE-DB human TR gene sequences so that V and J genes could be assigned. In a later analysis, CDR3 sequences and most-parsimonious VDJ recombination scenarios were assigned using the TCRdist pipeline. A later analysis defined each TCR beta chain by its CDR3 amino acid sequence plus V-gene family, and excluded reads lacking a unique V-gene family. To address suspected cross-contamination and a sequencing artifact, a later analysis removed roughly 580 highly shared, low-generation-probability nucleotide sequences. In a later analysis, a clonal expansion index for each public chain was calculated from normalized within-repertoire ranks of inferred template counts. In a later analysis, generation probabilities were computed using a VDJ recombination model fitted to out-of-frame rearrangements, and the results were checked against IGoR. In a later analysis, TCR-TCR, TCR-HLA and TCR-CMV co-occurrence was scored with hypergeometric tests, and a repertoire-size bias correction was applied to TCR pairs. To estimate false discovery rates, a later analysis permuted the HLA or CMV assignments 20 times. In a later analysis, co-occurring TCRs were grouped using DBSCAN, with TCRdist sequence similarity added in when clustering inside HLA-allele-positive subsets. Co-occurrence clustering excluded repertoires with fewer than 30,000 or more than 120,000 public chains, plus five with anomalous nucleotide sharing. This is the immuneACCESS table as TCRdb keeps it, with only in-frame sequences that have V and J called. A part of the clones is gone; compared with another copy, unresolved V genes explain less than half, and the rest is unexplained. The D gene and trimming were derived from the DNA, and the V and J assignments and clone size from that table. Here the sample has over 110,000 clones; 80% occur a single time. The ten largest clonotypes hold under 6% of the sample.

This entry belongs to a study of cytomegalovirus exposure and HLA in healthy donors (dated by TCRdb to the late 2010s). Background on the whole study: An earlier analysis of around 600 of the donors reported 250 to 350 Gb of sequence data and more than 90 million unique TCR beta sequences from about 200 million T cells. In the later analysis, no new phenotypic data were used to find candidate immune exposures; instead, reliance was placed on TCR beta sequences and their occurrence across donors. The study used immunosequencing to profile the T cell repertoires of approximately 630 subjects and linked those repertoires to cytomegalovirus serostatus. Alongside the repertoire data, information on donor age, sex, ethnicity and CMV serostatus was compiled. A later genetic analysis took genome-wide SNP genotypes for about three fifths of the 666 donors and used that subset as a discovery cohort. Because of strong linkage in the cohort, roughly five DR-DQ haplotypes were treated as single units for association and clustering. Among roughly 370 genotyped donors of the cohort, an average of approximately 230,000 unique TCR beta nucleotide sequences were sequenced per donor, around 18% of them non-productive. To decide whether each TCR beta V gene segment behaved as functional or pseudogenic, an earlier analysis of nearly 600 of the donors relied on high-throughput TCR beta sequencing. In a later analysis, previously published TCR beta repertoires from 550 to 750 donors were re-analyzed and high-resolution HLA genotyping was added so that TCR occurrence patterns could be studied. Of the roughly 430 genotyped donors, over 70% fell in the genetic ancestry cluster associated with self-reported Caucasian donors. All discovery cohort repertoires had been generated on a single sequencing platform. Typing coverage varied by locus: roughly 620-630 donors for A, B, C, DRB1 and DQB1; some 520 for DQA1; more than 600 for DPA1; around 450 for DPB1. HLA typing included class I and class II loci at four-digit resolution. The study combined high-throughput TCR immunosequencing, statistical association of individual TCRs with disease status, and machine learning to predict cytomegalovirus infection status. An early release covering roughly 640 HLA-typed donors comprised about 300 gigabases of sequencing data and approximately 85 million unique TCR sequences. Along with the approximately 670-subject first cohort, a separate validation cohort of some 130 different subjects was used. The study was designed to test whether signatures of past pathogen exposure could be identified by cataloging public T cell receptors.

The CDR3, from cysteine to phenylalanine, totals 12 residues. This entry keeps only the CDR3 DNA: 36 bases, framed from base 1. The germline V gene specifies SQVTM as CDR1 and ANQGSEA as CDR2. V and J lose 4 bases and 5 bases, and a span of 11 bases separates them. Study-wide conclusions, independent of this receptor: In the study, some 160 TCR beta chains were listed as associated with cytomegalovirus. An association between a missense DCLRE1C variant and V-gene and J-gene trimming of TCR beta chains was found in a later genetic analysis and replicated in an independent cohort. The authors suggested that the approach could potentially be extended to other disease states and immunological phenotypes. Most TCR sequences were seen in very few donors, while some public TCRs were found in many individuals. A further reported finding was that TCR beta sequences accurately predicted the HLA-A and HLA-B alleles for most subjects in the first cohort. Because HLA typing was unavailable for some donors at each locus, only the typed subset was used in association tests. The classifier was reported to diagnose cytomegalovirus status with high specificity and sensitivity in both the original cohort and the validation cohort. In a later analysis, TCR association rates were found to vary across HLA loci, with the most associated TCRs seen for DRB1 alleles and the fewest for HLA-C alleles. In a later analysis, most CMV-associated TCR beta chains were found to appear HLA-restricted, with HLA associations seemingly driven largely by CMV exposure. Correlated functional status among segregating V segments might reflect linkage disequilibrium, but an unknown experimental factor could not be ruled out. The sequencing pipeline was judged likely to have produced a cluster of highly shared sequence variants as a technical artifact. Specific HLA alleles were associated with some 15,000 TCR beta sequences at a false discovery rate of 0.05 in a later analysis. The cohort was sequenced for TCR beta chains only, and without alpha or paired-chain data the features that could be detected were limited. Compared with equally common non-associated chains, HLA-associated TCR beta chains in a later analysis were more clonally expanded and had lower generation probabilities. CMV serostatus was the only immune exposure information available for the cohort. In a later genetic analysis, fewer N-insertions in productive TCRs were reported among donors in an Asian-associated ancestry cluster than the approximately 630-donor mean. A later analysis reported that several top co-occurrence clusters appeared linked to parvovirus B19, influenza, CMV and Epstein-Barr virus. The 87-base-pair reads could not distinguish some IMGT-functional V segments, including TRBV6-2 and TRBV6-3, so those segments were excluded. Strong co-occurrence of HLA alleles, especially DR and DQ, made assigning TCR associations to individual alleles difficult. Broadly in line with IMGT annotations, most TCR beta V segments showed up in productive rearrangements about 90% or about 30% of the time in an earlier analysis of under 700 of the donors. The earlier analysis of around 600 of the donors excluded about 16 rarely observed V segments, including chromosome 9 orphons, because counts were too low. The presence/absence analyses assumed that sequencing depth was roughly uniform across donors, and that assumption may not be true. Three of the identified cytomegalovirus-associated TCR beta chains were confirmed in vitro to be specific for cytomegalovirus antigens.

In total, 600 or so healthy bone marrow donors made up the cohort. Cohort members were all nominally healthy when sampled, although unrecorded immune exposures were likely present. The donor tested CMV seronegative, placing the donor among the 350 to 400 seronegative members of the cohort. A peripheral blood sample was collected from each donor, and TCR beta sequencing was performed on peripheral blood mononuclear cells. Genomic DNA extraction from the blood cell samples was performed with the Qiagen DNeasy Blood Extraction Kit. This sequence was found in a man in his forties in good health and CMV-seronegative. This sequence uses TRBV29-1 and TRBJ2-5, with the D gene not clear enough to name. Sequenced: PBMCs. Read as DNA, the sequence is TGCAGCGTTGGTTACTCCGGGGAGACCCAGTACTTC. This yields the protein CSVGYSGETQYF.